This T cell receptor beta chain was retrieved from a study of blood T cell repertoires in COVID-19. For the study at large: T cells, B-cell-depleted T cells, or PBMCs provided the cDNA or gDNA that served as material.

As for this clone: Compared with germline, one end of the junction differs, possibly owing to a read error.

The CDR3 is made up of 16 amino acids. Germline CDR1 is SGHTA and CDR2 is FQGNSA. Profiling relied on immunoSEQ multiplex PCR, and the TCRdb table lists in-frame clones only, not all of them. In the table there are under 300,000 clones, around 80% of which are singletons. The sequenced sample was peripheral blood. The sequence derives from a woman between 18 and 30 years old with acute or convalescent COVID-19. V gene TRBV7-2 combines with J gene TRBJ1-2, with 9 bases matching TRBD1. This CDR3 reads CASSLAQRTGAGGYTF. The CDR3 region has the DNA TGTGCCAGCAGCCTAGCACAACGGACAGGGGCGGGCGGCTACACCTTC.